This TCR beta chain appears in the sequencing data of a study of blood T cell repertoires in COVID-19. Across the study: PBMCs, B-cell-depleted T cells, or T cells were the source of the cDNA or gDNA that made up the material.

V was trimmed by 4 bases and J by 6 bases, leaving 11 bases between them. Germline CDR1 is SNHLY and CDR2 is FYNNEI. This CDR3 contains 13 residues. Under the authors' procedure: For nucleated cells, counts were estimated from reference gene primer amplification. The method was immunoSEQ multiplex PCR; TCRdb's version includes in-frame clones alone and lacks a portion of them. Clone size and the V and J calls come from that table; the DNA yielded D and trimming. The sample comprises around 160,000 clones, over 75% of which are singletons, and 9.5% to 12% rests with the top ten. The rearrangement uses TRBV2 and TRBJ2-3; unclear D gene. The sequenced sample consisted of PBMCs or T cells enriched from blood (not recorded which). The source of this sequence is a man aged 50 to 59 who had recovered from COVID-19. CDR3 sequence (DNA): TGTGCCAGCAGTGTACGAGCCCCGGATACGCAGTATTTT. It translates to CASSVRAPDTQYF.